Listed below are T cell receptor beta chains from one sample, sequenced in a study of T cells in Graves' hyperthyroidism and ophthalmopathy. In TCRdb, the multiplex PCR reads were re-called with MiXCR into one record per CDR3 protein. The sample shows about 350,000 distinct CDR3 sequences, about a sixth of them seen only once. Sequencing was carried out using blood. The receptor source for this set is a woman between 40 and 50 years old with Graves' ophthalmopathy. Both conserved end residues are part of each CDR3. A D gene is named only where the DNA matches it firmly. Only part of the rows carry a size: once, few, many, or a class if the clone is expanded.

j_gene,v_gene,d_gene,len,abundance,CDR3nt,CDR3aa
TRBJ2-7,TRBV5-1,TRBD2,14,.,TGCGCCAGCAGCCCGAGGGAGGGAAGCTACGAGCAGTACTTC,CASSPREGSYEQYF
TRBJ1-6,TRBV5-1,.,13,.,TGCGCCAGCAGCTTCGGGGAAGATTCACCCCTCCACTTT,CASSFGEDSPLHF
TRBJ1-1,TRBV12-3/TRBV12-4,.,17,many,TGTGCCAGCAGTTCACCCCGTGGGACGAGGGTCGGCACTGAAGCTTTCTTT,CASSSPRGTRVGTEAFF
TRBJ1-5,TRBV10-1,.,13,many,TGCGCCAGCAGTGAGTCGGTGGGTCAGCCCCAGCATTTT,CASSESVGQPQHF
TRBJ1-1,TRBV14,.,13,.,TGTGCCAGCAGCCAAATTCGGGACACTGAAGCTTTCTTT,CASSQIRDTEAFF
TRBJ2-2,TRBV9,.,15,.,TGTGCCAGCAGCAAACACAGGGAGAGAACCGGGGAGCTGTTTTTT,CASSKHRERTGELFF
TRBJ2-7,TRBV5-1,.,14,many,TGCGCCAGCAGCTTGGAAGCTAGCTCCTACGAGCAGTACTTC,CASSLEASSYEQYF
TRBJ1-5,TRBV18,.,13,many,TGTGCCAGCTCACCGGCGAGCAATCAGCCCCAGCATTTT,CASSPASNQPQHF
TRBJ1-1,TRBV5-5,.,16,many,TGTGCCAGCAGCCCGTACCTCGACAGCTACAACACTGAAGCTTTCTTT,CASSPYLDSYNTEAFF
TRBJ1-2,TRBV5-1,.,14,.,TGCGCCAGCAGCTTGGACTTGACAGTCTATGGCTACACCTTC,CASSLDLTVYGYTF
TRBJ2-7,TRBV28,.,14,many,TGTGCCAGCAGTTTGGTGAAAAAACGGAACGAGCAGTACTTC,CASSLVKKRNEQYF
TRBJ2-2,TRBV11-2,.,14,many,TGTGCCAGCAGCCCCTACAGGGTTGACGGGGAGCTGTTTTTT,CASSPYRVDGELFF
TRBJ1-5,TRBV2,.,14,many,TGTGCCAGCGAGACAGGATTGAACAATCAGCCCCAGCATTTT,CASETGLNNQPQHF
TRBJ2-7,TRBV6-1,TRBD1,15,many,TGTGCCAGCAGTGGAGGGACAGCAACTTCCTACGAGCAGTACTTC,CASSGGTATSYEQYF